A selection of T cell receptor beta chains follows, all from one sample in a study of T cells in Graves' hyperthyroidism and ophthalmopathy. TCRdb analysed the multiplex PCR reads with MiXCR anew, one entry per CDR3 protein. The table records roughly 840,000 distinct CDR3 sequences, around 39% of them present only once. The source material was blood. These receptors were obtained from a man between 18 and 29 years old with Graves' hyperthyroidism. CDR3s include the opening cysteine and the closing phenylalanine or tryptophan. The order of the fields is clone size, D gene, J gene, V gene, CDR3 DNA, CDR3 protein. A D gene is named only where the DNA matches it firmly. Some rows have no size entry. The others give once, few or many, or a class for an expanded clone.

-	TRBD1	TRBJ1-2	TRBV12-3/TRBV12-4	TGTGCCAGCAGCCCCCCCCGGACAGGCATCTATGGCTACACCTTC	CASSPPRTGIYGYTF
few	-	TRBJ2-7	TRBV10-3	TGTGCCAGCAGTAACGAACTCGGGACCTCCTACGAGCAGTACTTC	CASSNELGTSYEQYF
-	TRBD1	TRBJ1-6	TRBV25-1	TGTGCCACCAGCCGGGACAGGGGGCCCCATTCACCCCTCCACTTT	CATSRDRGPHSPLHF
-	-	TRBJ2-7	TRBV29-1	TGCAGCGTCAGGGCAGGATCCTACGAGCAGTACTTC	CSVRAGSYEQYF
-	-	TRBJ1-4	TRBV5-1	TGCGCCAGCAGCTTTGGTGGACATCCAACTAATGAAAAACTGTTTTTT	CASSFGGHPTNEKLFF
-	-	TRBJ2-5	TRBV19	TGTGCCAGTAGTATCGGAACAGGGTATCGGACCCAGTACTTC	CASSIGTGYRTQYF
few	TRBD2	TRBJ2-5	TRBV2	TGTGCCAGCAGTTATAGCGGGGGGACCCAAGAGACCCAGTACTTC	CASSYSGGTQETQYF
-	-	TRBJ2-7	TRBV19	TGTGCCTGGAGTCCTGCGCGGGTCTCCTACGAGCAGTACTTC	CAWSPARVSYEQYF
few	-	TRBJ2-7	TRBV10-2	TGTGCCAGCAGCCAAGCGGAGACTGACTACGAGCAGTACTTC	CASSQAETDYEQYF
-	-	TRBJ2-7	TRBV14	TGTGCCAGCAGCCATCCTCCCGCGGGCGAGCAGTACTTC	CASSHPPAGEQYF
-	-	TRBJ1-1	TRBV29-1	TGCAGCGTTGGGGTGGGGAGGGGTGACACTGAAGCTTTCTTT	CSVGVGRGDTEAFF
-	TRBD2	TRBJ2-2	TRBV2	TGTGCCAGCGGAGGGACTAGCCGTAACACCGGGGAGCTGTTTTTT	CASGGTSRNTGELFF
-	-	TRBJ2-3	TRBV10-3	TGTGCCATCACGAGAGGGGGGAGCACAGATACGCAGTATTTT	CAITRGGSTDTQYF
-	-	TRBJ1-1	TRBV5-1	TGCGCCAGCAGCCAGGTTAAGTCCAGGGGAAGGGATCAAGCTTTCTTT	CASSQVKSRGRDQAFF
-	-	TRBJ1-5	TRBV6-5	TGTGCCAGCAGTTACGGGCCCCTTAACACTGATCAGCCCCAGCATTTT	CASSYGPLNTDQPQHF
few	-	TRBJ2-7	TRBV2	TGTGCCAGCAGTTTAGTGGGACCTCCTAGCTCCTACGAGCAGTACTTC	CASSLVGPPSSYEQYF
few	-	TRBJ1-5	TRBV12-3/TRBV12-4	TGTGCCAGCAGTTTGTCCCTGAATAGCAATCAGCCCCAGCATTTT	CASSLSLNSNQPQHF
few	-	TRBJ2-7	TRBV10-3	TGTGCCAGCAGTCCACGAACTGGCACCAAGGACGAGCAGTACTTC	CASSPRTGTKDEQYF
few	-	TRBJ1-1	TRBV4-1	TGCGCCAGCAGCCAAAGTGGCAGCACTGAAGCTTTCTTT	CASSQSGSTEAFF
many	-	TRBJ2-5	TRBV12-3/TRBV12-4	TGTGCCAGCAGTCCTGGGGGGCACCTAGGGGGATGGACCCAGTACTTC	CASSPGGHLGGWTQYF
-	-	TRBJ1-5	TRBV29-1	TGCAGCGTCGCGCGGGACAATCAGCCCCAGCATTTT	CSVARDNQPQHF
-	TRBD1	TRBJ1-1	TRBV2	TGTGCCAGCGGCTGGACAGGGGCGAACACTGAAGCTTTCTTT	CASGWTGANTEAFF
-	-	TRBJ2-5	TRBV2	TGTGCCAGCAGTGAACGGGGCAGGGGTCAGCCCCAGTACTTC	CASSERGRGQPQYF
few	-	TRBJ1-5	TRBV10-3	TGTGCCAGCAGTTACGGCGGGGTATCGGGTCAGCCCCAGCATTTT	CASSYGGVSGQPQHF
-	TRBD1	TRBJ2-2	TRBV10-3	TGTGCCAGCAGTTTCGGGCTCGGGACAGGGGACACCGGGGAGCTGTTTTTT	CASSFGLGTGDTGELFF
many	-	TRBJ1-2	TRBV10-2	TGCGCCAGCAGTGACCCCGCACGGGACTATGGCTACACCTTC	CASSDPARDYGYTF
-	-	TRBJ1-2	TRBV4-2	TGTGCCAGCAGCCTCGGGGGCCCTCTCCATGGCTACACCTTC	CASSLGGPLHGYTF
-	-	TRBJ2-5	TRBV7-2	TGTGCCAGCATAGGCAGGGGAGAGACCCAGTACTTC	CASIGRGETQYF
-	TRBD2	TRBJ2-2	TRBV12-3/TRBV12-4	TGTGCCAGCAGTTTAATTTCGGGACTAACCGGGGAGCTGTTTTTT	CASSLISGLTGELFF
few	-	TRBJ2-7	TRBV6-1	TGTGCCAGCAGTGAAGGACAGACCTACGAGCAGTACTTC	CASSEGQTYEQYF
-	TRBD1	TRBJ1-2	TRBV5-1	TGCGCCAGCAGCGGACGTCTTGGACAGGGGAGAGGTGGCTACACCTTC	CASSGRLGQGRGGYTF
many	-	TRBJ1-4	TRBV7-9	TGTGCCAGCAGCGGAACCAAACAAGAGGAAAAACTGTTTTTT	CASSGTKQEEKLFF
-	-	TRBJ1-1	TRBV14	TGTGCCAGCAGCCACTTAGAGCCGGACACTGAAGCTTTCTTT	CASSHLEPDTEAFF
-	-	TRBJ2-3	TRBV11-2	TGTGCCAGCAGCTTAGAGGGCTCTTTTGGGCCAGATACGCAGTATTTT	CASSLEGSFGPDTQYF
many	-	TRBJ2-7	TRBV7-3	TGTGCCAGCAGCGCGGTGGGGGGGCACGAGCAGTACTTC	CASSAVGGHEQYF
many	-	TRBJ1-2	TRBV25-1	TGTGCCAGCAGGGGGCCCTCCTATGGCTACACCTTC	CASRGPSYGYTF
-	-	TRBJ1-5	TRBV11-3	TGTGCCAGCAGTCGACAGCACAATCAGCCCCAGCATTTT	CASSRQHNQPQHF
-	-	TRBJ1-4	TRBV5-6	TGTGCCAGCAGCTTGGGTCACGGGGAAGCGGAAAAACTGTTTTTT	CASSLGHGEAEKLFF
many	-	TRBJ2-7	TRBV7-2	TGTGCCAGCAGCTTAGTAGCTGGGGACGAGCAGTACTTC	CASSLVAGDEQYF
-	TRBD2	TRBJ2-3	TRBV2	TGTGCCAGCAGTTTCGGACTAGTCCCAGATACGCAGTATTTT	CASSFGLVPDTQYF